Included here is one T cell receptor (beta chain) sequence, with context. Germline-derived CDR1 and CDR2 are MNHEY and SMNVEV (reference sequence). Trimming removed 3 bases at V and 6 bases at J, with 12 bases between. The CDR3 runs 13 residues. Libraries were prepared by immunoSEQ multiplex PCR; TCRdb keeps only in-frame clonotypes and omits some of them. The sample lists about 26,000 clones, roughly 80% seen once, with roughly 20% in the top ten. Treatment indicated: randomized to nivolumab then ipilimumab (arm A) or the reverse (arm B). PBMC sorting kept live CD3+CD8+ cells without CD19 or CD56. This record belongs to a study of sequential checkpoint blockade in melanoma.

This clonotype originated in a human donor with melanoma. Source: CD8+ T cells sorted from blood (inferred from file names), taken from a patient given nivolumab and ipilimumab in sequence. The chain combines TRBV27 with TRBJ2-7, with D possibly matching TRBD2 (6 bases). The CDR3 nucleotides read TGTGCCAGCAGTTTTACTAGCCTGGGCGAGCAGTACTTC. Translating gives CASSFTSLGEQYF.